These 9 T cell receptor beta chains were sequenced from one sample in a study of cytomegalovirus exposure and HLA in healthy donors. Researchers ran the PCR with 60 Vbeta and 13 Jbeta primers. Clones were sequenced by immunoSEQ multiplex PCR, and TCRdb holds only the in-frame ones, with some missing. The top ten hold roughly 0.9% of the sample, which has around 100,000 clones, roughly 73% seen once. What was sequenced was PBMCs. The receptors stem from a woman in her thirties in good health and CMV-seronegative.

The CDR3 DNA reads TGTGCCAGCAGCTTAGGCACAGGGACGGGCACTGAAGCTTTCTTT. It is translated as CASSLGTGTGTEAFF. The chain carries TRBV7-9 and TRBJ1-1, with a possible D match to TRBD1 (6 bases). CDR1 is SEHNR and CDR2 is FQNEAQ in the germline V gene (reference sequence). The V end lost 1 base, the J end lost 4 bases, and 13 bases lay between the germline ends. The CDR3 has 15 residues.

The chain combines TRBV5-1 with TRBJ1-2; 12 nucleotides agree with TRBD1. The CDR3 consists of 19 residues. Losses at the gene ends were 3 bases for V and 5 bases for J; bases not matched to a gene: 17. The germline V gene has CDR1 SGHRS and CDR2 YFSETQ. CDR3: CASSSSIPGQGALGYGYTF. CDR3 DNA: TGCGCCAGCAGCTCGTCAATTCCGGGACAGGGGGCGCTGGGATATGGCTACACCTTC.

The CDR3 loop reads CASSLQGHGNTEAFF. The CDR3 DNA sequence: TGTGCCAGCAGCCTGCAGGGGCACGGGAACACTGAAGCTTTCTTT. The gene calls are TRBV5-5 and TRBJ1-1, with D tentatively TRBD1 (6 bases). The CDR3 extends over 15 amino acids. V was cut by 4 bases and J by 1 base, with 14 bases left in between. Germline V gives CDR1 SGHKS, CDR2 YYEKEE (reference sequence).

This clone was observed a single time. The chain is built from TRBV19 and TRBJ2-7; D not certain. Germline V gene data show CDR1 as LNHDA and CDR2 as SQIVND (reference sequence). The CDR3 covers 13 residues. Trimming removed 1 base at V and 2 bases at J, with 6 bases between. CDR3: CASSIAGTYEQYF. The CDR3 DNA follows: TGTGCCAGTAGTATAGCAGGAACCTACGAGCAGTACTTC. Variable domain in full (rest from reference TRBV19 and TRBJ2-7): DGGITQSPKYLFRKEGQNVTLSCEQNLNHDAMYWYRQDPGQGLRLIYYSQIVNDFQKGDIAEGYSVSREKKESFPLTVTSAQKNPTAFYLCASSIAGTYEQYFGPGTRLTVT.

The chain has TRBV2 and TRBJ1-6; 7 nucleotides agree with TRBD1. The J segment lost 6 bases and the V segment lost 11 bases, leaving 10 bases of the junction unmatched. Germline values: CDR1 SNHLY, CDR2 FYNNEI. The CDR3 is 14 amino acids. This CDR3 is CASKRGTVNSPLHF. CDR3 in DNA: TGTGCCTCTAAGCGTGGGACAGTTAATTCACCCCTCCACTTT.

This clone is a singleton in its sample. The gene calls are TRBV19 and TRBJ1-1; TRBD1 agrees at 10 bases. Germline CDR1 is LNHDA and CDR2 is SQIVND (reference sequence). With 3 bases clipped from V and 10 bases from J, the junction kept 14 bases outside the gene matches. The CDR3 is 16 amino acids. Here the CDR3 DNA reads TGTGCCAGTAGTATCCACGGGACAGGGGTCGCCTGGGGAGCTTTCTTT. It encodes CASSIHGTGVAWGAFF.

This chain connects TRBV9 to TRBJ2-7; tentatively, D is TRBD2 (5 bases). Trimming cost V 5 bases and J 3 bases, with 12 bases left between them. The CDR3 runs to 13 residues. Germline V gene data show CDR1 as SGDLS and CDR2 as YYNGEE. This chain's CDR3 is CASSEGELYEQYF. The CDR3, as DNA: TGTGCCAGCAGTGAGGGAGAGCTCTACGAGCAGTACTTC.

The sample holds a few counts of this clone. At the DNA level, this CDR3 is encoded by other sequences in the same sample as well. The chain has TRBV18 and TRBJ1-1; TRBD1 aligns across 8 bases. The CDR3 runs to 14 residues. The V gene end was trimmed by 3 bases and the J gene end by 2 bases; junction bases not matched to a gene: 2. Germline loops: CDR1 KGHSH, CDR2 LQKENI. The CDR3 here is CASSPDRVNTEAFF. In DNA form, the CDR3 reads TGTGCCAGCTCACCGGACAGGGTAAACACTGAAGCTTTCTTT.

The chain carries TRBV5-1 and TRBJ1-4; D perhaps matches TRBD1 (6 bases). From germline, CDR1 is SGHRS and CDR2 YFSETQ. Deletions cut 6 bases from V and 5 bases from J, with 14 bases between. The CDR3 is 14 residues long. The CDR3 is CASKRGGGNEKLFF. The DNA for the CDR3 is TGCGCCAGCAAGCGGGGAGGGGGAAATGAAAAACTGTTTTTT.